These 24 T cell receptor beta chains originate from one sample sequenced in a study of CD8+CD57+ T cells in acquired aplastic anemia. The template used for profiling TCR beta VDJ and CDR3 was genomic DNA. MiXCR, applied by TCRdb to the reads, yields one record per CDR3 protein. The sample gives hundreds of thousands of distinct CDR3 sequences, about two thirds of which show up once; approximately 3.9% is in the top ten. Material: sorted CD4+, CD8+, or CD8+CD57+ T cells (not recorded which) from PBMCs. The receptors were gathered from a human donor in good health, serving as a control.

The rearrangement joins TRBV7-2 to TRBJ1-2; no definite D call. The V gene's germline CDR1 is SGHTA and CDR2 FQGNSA. The CDR3 extends over 15 amino acids. Trimming cost V 2 bases and J 5 bases, with 15 bases left between them. The chain's CDR3 is CASSLSAGRNYGYTF. The CDR3 bases are TGTGCCAGCAGCTTAAGTGCAGGACGTAATTATGGCTACACCTTC.

This clonotype was counted many times. The chain carries TRBV24-1 and TRBJ1-2, with TRBD1 matching over 7 bases. Per the germline V gene, CDR1 is KGHDR and CDR2 is SFDVKD. The CDR3 spans 15 residues. The trim removed 5 bases at V and 0 bases at J, leaving 5 bases unmatched. The CDR3 loop is CATSAAGTANYGYTF. DNA for the CDR3: TGTGCCACCAGTGCTGCAGGGACAGCTAACTATGGCTACACCTTC.

The chain carries TRBV5-4 and TRBJ1-3; maybe TRBD1 (5 bases). This CDR3 has 16 residues. Germline values: CDR1 SGHNT, CDR2 YYREEE (reference sequence). V dropped 4 bases and J dropped 2 bases, with 16 bases sitting between them. Here the CDR3 DNA reads TGTGCCAGCAGCCCTGGTAGTGCGGGGGCTGGAAACACCATATATTTT. The encoded protein is CASSPGSAGAGNTIYF.

The rearrangement joins TRBV7-6 to TRBJ1-2, with D unclear. The CDR3 runs to 15 residues. CDR1 and CDR2 (germline): SGHVS, FNYEAQ. V shed 4 bases and J shed 12 bases, with 24 bases lying between them. CDR3 protein: CASSSDGPGTDSHTF. The CDR3 region has the DNA TGTGCCAGCAGCTCAGACGGGCCAGGCACAGATAGCCACACCTTC.

Worth noting for this clonotype: Because the CDR3 is missing its conserved closing phenylalanine or tryptophan, this is likely a read error. No DNA is shown, since the ends of the CDR3 on it are uncertain; the CDR3 is the one TCRdb lists. V gene TRBV7-7 combines with J gene TRBJ1-2. The CDR3 extends over 13 residues, inclusive of both ends. Germline CDR1 is SSHAT and CDR2 is FNYEAQ (reference sequence). The CDR3 sequence: CASSIGGGAFQET.

Ten or more counts support this clonotype. V gene TRBV12-3 or TRBV12-4 combines with J gene TRBJ1-5; 7 bases are shared with TRBD1. The CDR3 has 14 amino acids. Trimming removed 5 bases from V and 2 bases from J; junction bases left unmatched: 3. As DNA, the CDR3 is TGTGCCAGCAGTCTCGACAGGGGCAATCAGCCCCAGCATTTT. As protein: CASSLDRGNQPQHF.

Regarding this clonotype: The junction does not match germline at one end; this may be a read error. This chain connects TRBV7-2 to TRBJ2-6; D may be TRBD1 or TRBD2 (6 bases each). The CDR3 spans 15 residues. Per the germline V gene, CDR1 is SGHTA and CDR2 is FQGNSA. This CDR3 is CASSTQEAGGNVPTF. CDR3 nucleotides: TGCGCCAGCAGCACACAGGAGGCCGGGGGCAACGTCCCGACTTTC.

This chain joins TRBV11-2 and TRBJ2-7; the D gene could be TRBD1 or TRBD2 (5 bases each). CDR1 and CDR2 (germline): SGHAT, FQNNGV. V was pared by 7 bases and J by 5 bases, with 15 bases between. The CDR3 is made up of 13 amino acids. The CDR3 nucleotides read TGTGCCAGCACCCCGGGGCGTTACCACGAGCAGTACTTC. It is translated as CASTPGRYHEQYF.

In nucleotides, the CDR3 is TGTGCCACCAGCAGAAATGAGCAGTTCTTC. It is translated as CATSRNEQFF. The chain is built from TRBV15 and TRBJ2-1; D gene uncertain. The V end was cut by 2 bases, the J end by 7 bases, with 0 bases between. Germline V CDR1 and CDR2: LNHNV, YYDKDF (reference sequence). This CDR3 has 10 residues.

This chain links TRBV5-1 with TRBJ2-7; weak D call: TRBD1 (6 bases). Germline V gene data show CDR1 as SGHRS and CDR2 as YFSETQ. V shed 0 bases and J shed 4 bases, with 14 bases lying between them. CDR3 length: 15 residues. Here the CDR3 reads CASSLEAGVVYEQYF. CDR3 DNA sequence: TGCGCCAGCAGCTTGGAGGCAGGGGTAGTTTACGAGCAGTACTTC.

This clonotype was counted a single time. One junction end does not reproduce the germline sequence, and a read error may be involved. This rearrangement joins TRBV7-2 to TRBJ1-6; possible D gene TRBD1, 6 bases. The CDR3 extends over 16 amino acids. CDR1 SGHTA and CDR2 FQGNSA come from the germline V gene. The CDR3, as DNA: TGTGCCGGCAGCCGCACAGGGAGCTCCTATAATTCACCCCTCCACTTT. Translating it yields CAGSRTGSSYNSPLHF.

The V call is TRBV4-3, the J call TRBJ1-3; D perhaps matches TRBD1 (6 bases). V gave up 4 bases and J gave up 8 bases, with 9 bases separating them. This CDR3 comprises 12 residues. Germline assignment: CDR1 LGHNA and CDR2 YSLEER. CDR3 loop: CASSRGADTIYF. The CDR3 bases are TGCGCCAGCAGCCGGGGGGCGGACACCATATATTTT.

This clonotype was seen only a few times. The chain couples TRBV7-2 to TRBJ1-1, with D perhaps TRBD1 (5 bases). CDR1 is SGHTA and CDR2 is FQGNSA in the germline V gene. The CDR3 loop spans 13 amino acids. The V end lost 5 bases, the J end lost 8 bases, and 15 bases lay between the germline ends. CDR3 in amino acids: CASSDYSGEEAFF. Written as DNA, the CDR3 is TGTGCCAGCAGCGACTATTCGGGGGAGGAAGCTTTCTTT.

The chain is built from TRBV7-2 and TRBJ1-1; TRBD1 is a possible D gene (5 bases). Germline-derived CDR1 and CDR2 are SGHTA and FQGNSA. CDR3 length: 14 amino acids. V lost 5 bases to trimming and J lost 14 bases, with 24 bases between them. The CDR3 nucleotides are TGTGCCAGCAGCCGTGAGACAGTAGACACCCAGTACTTCTTT. The encoded protein is CASSRETVDTQYFF.

The V and J genes are TRBV20-1 and TRBJ1-5; the match to TRBD1 covers 7 bases. This CDR3 comprises 13 residues. V shed 4 bases and J 9 bases; nucleotides not matched to a gene: 9. The germline CDR1 and CDR2 sequences are DFQATT and SNEGSKA (reference sequence). The CDR3 DNA is TGCAGTGCTACCACGGACAGGCAGGCGCCCCAGCATTTT. As protein: CSATTDRQAPQHF.

In this sample, this clonotype turned up once. The CDR3 end shows no conserved phenylalanine or tryptophan, and so a read error is likely. No DNA is shown, since the ends of the CDR3 on it are uncertain; the CDR3 is the one TCRdb lists. The gene calls are TRBV7-8 and TRBJ1-6. Germline V gene sequence: CDR1 SGHVS, CDR2 FQNEAQ. The CDR3 length equals 13 residues, ends included. The CDR3 here is CASSLVQNTPHQY.

The J gene is TRBJ1-6, the V gene TRBV12-3 or TRBV12-4; TRBD1 is a possible D gene (6 bases). Trimming left V 10 bases short and J 6 bases short, with 19 bases between. The CDR3 has 15 residues. CDR3 DNA sequence: TGTGCCATCGCGACGGACAGCATTAGTAATTCACCCCTCCACTTT. It translates to CAIATDSISNSPLHF.

This clonotype occurred a few times. The chain links TRBV30 to TRBJ1-3, with D possibly matching TRBD1 (5 bases). CDR1 is GTSNPN, CDR2 SVGIG, per germline (reference sequence). The V and J ends lost 2 bases and 0 bases respectively, with 14 bases between them. There are 16 residues in the CDR3. The CDR3 sequence: CAWSLPSGYSGNTIYF. CDR3 nucleotides: TGTGCCTGGAGTTTACCCTCAGGGTACTCTGGAAACACCATATATTTT.

CDR3: CASSPSLGRRTDTQYF. The CDR3 coding sequence is TGTGCCAGCAGCCCATCTCTGGGGAGAAGGACCGATACGCAGTATTTT. The chain joins TRBV7-2 to TRBJ2-3; weak D call: TRBD2 (5 bases). V gave up 5 bases and J gave up 6 bases, with 21 bases separating them. Germline CDR1 and CDR2: SGHTA and FQGNSA. This CDR3 region has 16 residues.

This clonotype showed up just once. The V call is TRBV7-9, the J call TRBJ1-5; D perhaps matches TRBD1 (5 bases). Germline CDR1 SEHNR, CDR2 FQNEAQ (reference sequence). This CDR3 has 15 amino acids. The ends were cut back, 5 bases at V and 12 bases at J, with 23 bases in the middle. CDR3 amino acids: CASSQDSQRNHHQHF. CDR3 nucleotide sequence: TGTGCCAGCAGCCAAGACAGTCAACGCAATCATCACCAGCATTTT.

The CDR3 sequence: CATSPTGNGYTF. CDR3 in DNA: TGTGCCACCAGCCCCACAGGGAATGGCTACACCTTC. The chain couples TRBV15 to TRBJ1-2; D is possibly TRBD1 (6 bases). This CDR3 has 12 residues. Germline-derived CDR1 and CDR2 are LNHNV and YYDKDF (reference sequence). The V end lost 5 bases, the J end lost 6 bases, and 10 bases lay between the germline ends.

This chain links TRBV11-2 with TRBJ2-7; 7 positions match TRBD1. This CDR3 spans 14 amino acids. Germline CDR1 reads SGHAT; CDR2 reads FQNNGV. V shed 2 bases, J shed 5 bases, and the junction held 6 bases outside the gene matches. CDR3 in amino acids: CASSLNRQGNEQYF. The DNA for the CDR3 is TGTGCCAGCAGCTTAAACAGACAGGGTAACGAGCAGTACTTC.

This clonotype was recorded once. Since the CDR3 does not end with the conserved phenylalanine or tryptophan, this likely comes from a read error. The chain has TRBV10-3 and TRBJ2-6; D possibly uses TRBD1 or TRBD2 (5 bases each). Per the germline V gene, CDR1 is ENHRY and CDR2 is SYGVKD. This CDR3 spans 17 amino acids. The CDR3 DNA follows: TGTGCCATTAGTGAAAGGGGAGTGGGAGCTGGGGCCAACGTCCTGACTCTC. Translation gives CAISERGVGAGANVLTL.

On this clonotype itself: The junction departs from the called germline gene at one end, perhaps through a read error. The chain combines TRBV10-1 with TRBJ1-6; D ambiguous. The CDR3 is 14 amino acids. Germline values: CDR1 WNHNN, CDR2 SYGVQD (reference sequence). The CDR3 here is CASSFRGPDSPLHF. The CDR3, as DNA: TGTGCCAGCAGTTTCAGAGGCCCCGATTCACCCCTCCACTTT.